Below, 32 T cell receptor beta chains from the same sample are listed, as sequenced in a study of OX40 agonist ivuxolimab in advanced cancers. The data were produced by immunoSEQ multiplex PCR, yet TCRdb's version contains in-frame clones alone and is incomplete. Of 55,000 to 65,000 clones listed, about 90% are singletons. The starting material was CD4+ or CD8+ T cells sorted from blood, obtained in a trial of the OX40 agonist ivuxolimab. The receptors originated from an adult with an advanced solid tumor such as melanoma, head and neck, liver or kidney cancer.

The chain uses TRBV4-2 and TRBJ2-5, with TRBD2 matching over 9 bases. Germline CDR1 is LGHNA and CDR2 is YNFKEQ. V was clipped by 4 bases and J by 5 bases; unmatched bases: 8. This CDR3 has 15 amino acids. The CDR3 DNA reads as TGTGCCAGCAGCCTCCATAGCGGGAGCGTTGAGACCCAGTACTTC. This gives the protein CASSLHSGSVETQYF.

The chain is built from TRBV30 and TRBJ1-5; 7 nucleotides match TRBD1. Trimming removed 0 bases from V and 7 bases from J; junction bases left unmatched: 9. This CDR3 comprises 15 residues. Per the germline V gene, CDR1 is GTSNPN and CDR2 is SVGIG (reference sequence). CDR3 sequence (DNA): TGTGCCTGGAGTGTACAGGGGTCTCCTCGGCAGCCCCAGCATTTT. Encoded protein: CAWSVQGSPRQPQHF.

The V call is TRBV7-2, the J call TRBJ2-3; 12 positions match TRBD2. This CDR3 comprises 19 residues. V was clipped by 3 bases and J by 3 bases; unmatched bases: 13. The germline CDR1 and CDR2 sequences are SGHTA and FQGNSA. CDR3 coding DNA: TGTGCCAGCAGCTTGAAATGGTCTAGCGGGAGGGTGTATACAGATACGCAGTATTTT. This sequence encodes CASSLKWSSGRVYTDTQYF.

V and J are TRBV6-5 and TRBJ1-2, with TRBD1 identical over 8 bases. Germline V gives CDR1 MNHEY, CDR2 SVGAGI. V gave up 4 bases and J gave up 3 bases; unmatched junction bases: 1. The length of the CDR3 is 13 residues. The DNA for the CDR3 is TGTGCCAGCAGTTCGACAGGGGACTATGGCTACACCTTC. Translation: CASSSTGDYGYTF.

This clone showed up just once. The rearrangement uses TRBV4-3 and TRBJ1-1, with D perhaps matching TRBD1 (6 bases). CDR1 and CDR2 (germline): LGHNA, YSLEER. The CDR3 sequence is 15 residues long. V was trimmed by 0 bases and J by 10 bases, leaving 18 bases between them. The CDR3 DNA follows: TGCGCCAGCAGCCAAGATTTCAGTCTGGCAGGGGTAGCTTTCTTT. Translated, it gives CASSQDFSLAGVAFF.

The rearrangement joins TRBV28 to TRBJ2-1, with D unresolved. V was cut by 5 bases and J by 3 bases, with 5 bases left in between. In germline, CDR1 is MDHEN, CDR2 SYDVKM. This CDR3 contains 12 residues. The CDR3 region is CASSLNYNEQFF. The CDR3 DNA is TGTGCCAGCAGTCTAAACTACAATGAGCAGTTCTTC.

CDR3 coding DNA: TGTGCCAGCAGTTTGACTTGGAACACTGAAGCTTTCTTT. It specifies CASSLTWNTEAFF. The rearrangement links TRBV2 to TRBJ1-1, with no clear D. The CDR3 contains 13 residues. Germline values: CDR1 SNHLY, CDR2 FYNNEI. With 5 bases removed from V and 1 base from J, the gap between germline ends came to 8 bases. Filled out from reference TRBV2 and TRBJ1-1, the complete variable domain reads EPEVTQTPSHQVTQMGQEVILRCVPISNHLYFYWYRQILGQKVEFLVSFYNNEISEKSEIFDDQFSVERPDGSNFTLKIRSTKLEDSAMYFCASSLTWNTEAFFGQGTRLTVV.

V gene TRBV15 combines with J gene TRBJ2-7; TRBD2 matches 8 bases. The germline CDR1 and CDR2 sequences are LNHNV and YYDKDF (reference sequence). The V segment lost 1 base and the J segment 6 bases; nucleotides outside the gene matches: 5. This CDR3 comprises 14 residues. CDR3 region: CATSRGGLGSEQYF. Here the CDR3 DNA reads TGTGCCACCAGCAGAGGGGGACTAGGCAGCGAGCAGTACTTC.

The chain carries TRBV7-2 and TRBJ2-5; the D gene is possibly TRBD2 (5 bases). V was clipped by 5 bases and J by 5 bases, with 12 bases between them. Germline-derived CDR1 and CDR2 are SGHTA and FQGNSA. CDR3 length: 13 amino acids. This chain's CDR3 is CASSLTRRETQYF. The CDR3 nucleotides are TGTGCCAGCAGCCTCACTAGAAGGGAGACCCAGTACTTC. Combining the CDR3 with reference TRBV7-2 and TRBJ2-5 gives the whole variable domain GAGVSQSPSNKVTEKGKDVELRCDPISGHTALYWYRQSLGQGLEFLIYFQGNSAPDKSGLPSDRFSAERTGGSVSTLTIQRTQQEDSAVYLCASSLTRRETQYFGPGTRLLVL.

CDR3 sequence: CASSLRETDTQYF. Here the CDR3 DNA reads TGTGCCAGCAGCTTAAGGGAGACAGATACGCAGTATTTT. The chain combines TRBV7-8 with TRBJ2-3; maybe TRBD2 (5 bases). Trimming left V 2 bases short and J 3 bases short, with 6 bases between. The CDR3 is made up of 13 amino acids. CDR1 and CDR2 (germline): SGHVS, FQNEAQ. Using reference TRBV7-8 and TRBJ2-3 for the parts outside the CDR3, the full variable domain is GAGVSQSPRYKVAKRGQDVALRCDPISGHVSLFWYQQALGQGPEFLTYFQNEAQLDKSGLPSDRFFAERPEGSVSTLKIQRTQQEDSAVYLCASSLRETDTQYFGPGTRLTVL.

CDR3: CASSYVGGPYEQYF. The CDR3, as DNA: TGTGCCAGCAGTTACGTCGGTGGGCCCTACGAGCAGTACTTC. The genes are TRBV6-6 and TRBJ2-7; no clear D. In germline, CDR1 is MNHNY, CDR2 SVGAGI (reference sequence). The length of the CDR3 is 14 residues. Trimming stripped 2 bases from V and 2 bases from J, with 10 bases between.

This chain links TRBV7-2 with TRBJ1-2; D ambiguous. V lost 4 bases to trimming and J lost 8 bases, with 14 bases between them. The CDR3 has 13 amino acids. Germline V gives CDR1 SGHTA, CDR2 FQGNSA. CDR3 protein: CASSSTAAKGYTF. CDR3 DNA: TGTGCCAGCAGCTCAACAGCCGCAAAGGGCTACACCTTC.

CDR3 sequence: CASSVGGLAGTGELFF. In DNA form, the CDR3 reads TGCGCCAGCAGCGTCGGCGGCCTGGCGGGCACCGGGGAGCTGTTTTTT. This chain links TRBV5-1 with TRBJ2-2; TRBD2 might be the D (5 bases). The germline CDR1 and CDR2 sequences are SGHRS and YFSETQ. Between the trimmed V and J ends, which lost 4 bases and 4 bases, there was a span of 17 bases. The CDR3 is 16 residues long. The entire variable domain, with the rest obtained from reference TRBV5-1 and TRBJ2-2, is as follows: KAGVTQTPRYLIKTRGQQVTLSCSPISGHRSVSWYQQTPGQGLQFLFEYFSETQRNKGNFPGRFSGRQFSNSRSEMNVSTLELGDSALYLCASSVGGLAGTGELFFGEGSRLTVL.

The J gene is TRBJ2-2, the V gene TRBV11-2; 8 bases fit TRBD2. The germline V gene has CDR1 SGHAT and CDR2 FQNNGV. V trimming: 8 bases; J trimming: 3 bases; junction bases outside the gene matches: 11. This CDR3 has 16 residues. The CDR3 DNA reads TGTGCCAGCCCATCCAGCGGGAGTCAGTACACCGGGGAGCTGTTTTTT. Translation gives CASPSSGSQYTGELFF. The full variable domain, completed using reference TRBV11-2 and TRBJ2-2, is EAGVAQSPRYKIIEKRQSVAFWCNPISGHATLYWYQQILGQGPKLLIQFQNNGVVDDSQLPKDRFSAERLKGVDSTLKIQPAKLEDSAVYLCASPSSGSQYTGELFFGEGSRLTVL.

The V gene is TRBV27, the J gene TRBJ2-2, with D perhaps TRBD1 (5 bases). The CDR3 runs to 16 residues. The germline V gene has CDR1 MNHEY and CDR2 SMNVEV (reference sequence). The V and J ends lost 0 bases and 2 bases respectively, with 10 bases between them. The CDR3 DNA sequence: TGTGCCAGCAGTTTATCTTGGACACCTAACACCGGGGAGCTGTTTTTT. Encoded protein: CASSLSWTPNTGELFF.

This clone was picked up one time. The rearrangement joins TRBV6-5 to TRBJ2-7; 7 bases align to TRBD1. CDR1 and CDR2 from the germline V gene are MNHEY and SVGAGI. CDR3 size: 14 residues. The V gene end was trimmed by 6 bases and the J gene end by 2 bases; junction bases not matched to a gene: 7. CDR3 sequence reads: CASRHDRATYEQYF. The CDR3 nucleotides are TGTGCCAGCAGACACGACAGGGCTACCTACGAGCAGTACTTC.

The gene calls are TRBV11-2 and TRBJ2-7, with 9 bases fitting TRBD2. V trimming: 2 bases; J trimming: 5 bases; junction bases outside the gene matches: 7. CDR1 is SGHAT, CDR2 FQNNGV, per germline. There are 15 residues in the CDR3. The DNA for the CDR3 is TGTGCCAGCAGCTTAATAGGGACTAGCATCGACGAGCAGTACTTC. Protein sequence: CASSLIGTSIDEQYF.

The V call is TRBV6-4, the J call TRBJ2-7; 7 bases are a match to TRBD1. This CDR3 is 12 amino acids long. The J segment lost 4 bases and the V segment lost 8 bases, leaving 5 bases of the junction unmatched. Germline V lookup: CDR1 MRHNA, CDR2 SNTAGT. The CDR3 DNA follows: TGTGCCAGCGGGACAGAAAAATACGAGCAGTACTTC. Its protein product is CASGTEKYEQYF.

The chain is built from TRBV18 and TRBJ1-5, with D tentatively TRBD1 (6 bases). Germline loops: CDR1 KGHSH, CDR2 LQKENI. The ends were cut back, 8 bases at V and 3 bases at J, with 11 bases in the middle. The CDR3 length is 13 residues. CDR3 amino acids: CASGTNLNQPQHF. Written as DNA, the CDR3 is TGTGCCAGCGGGACAAACCTCAATCAGCCCCAGCATTTT.

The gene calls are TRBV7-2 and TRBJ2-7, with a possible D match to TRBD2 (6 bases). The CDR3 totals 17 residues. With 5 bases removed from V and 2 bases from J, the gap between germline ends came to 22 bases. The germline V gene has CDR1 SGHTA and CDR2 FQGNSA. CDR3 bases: TGTGCCAGCAGCCCCCCAGGGCGGGGACGTAACACCTACGAGCAGTACTTC. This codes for CASSPPGRGRNTYEQYF.

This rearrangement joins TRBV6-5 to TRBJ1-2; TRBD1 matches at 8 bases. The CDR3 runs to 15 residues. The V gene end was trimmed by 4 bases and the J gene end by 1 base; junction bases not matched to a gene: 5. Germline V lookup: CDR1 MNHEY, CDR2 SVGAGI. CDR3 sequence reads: CASSSYRGSNYGYTF. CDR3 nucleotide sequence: TGTGCCAGCAGTTCTTACAGGGGGAGTAACTATGGCTACACCTTC.

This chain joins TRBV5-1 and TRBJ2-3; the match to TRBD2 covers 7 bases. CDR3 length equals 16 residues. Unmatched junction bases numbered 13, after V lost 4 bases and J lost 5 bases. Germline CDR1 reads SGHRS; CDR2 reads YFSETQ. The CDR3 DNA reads TGCGCCAGCAGCATACGGACTAGTTTCAGATTAGATACGCAGTATTTT. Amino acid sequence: CASSIRTSFRLDTQYF. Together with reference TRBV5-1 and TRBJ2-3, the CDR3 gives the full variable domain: KAGVTQTPRYLIKTRGQQVTLSCSPISGHRSVSWYQQTPGQGLQFLFEYFSETQRNKGNFPGRFSGRQFSNSRSEMNVSTLELGDSALYLCASSIRTSFRLDTQYFGPGTRLTVL.

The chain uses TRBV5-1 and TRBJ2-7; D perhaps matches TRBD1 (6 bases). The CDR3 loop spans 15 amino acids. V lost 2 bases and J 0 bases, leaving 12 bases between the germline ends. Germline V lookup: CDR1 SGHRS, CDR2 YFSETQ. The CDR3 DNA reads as TGCGCCAGCAGCTTCGTAACAGGGAGCTCCTACGAGCAGTACTTC. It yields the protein CASSFVTGSSYEQYF.

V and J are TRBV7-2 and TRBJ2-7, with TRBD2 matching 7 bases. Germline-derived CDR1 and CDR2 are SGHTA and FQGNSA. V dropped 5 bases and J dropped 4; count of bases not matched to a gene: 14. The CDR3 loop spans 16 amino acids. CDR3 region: CASSTPSIGRAYEQYF. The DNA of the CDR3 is TGTGCCAGCAGCACCCCGTCGATAGGGAGGGCTTACGAGCAGTACTTC.

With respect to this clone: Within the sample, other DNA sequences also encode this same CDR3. The CDR3 DNA reads as TGCGCCAGCAGCTCGAGGGGAGGCACAGATACGCAGTATTTT. This translates into CASSSRGGTDTQYF. The chain links TRBV5-1 to TRBJ2-3; D might be TRBD1 or TRBD2, each matching 5 bases. V lost 3 bases, J lost 1 base, and 9 bases lay in between. Germline-derived CDR1 and CDR2 are SGHRS and YFSETQ. The CDR3 is 14 residues long. Based on the CDR3 plus reference TRBV5-1 and TRBJ2-3, the full variable domain is KAGVTQTPRYLIKTRGQQVTLSCSPISGHRSVSWYQQTPGQGLQFLFEYFSETQRNKGNFPGRFSGRQFSNSRSEMNVSTLELGDSALYLCASSSRGGTDTQYFGPGTRLTVL.

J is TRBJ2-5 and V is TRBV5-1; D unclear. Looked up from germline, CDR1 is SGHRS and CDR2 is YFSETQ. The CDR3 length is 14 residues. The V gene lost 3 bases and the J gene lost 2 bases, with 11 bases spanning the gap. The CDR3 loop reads CASSYSGPQETQYF. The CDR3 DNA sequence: TGCGCCAGCAGCTACTCCGGGCCGCAAGAGACCCAGTACTTC.

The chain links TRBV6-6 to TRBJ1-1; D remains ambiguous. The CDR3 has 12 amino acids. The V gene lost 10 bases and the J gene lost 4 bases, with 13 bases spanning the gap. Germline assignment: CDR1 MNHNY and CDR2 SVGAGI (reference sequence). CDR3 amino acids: CAISARRTEAFF. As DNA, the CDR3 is TGTGCCATCTCGGCGCGCCGCACTGAAGCTTTCTTT.

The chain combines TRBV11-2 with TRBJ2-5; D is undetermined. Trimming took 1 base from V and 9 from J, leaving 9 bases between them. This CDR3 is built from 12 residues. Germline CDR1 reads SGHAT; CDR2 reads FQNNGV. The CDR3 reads CASSLAITAQYF. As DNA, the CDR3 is TGTGCCAGCAGCTTAGCCATTACGGCCCAGTACTTC.

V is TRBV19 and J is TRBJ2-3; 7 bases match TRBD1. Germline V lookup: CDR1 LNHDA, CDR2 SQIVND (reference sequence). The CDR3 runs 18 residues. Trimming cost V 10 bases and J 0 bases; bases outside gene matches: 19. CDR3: CANRSVRQGHDSTDTQYF. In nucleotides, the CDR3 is TGTGCCAACAGAAGTGTTCGACAGGGACACGATAGCACAGATACGCAGTATTTT.

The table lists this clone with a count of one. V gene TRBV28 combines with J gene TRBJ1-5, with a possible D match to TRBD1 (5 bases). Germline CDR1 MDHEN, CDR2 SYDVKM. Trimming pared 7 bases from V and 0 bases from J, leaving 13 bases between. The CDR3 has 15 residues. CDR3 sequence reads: CASTLGGASNQPQHF. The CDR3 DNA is TGTGCCAGCACCCTGGGAGGGGCTAGCAATCAGCCCCAGCATTTT. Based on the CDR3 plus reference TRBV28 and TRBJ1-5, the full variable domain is DVKVTQSSRYLVKRTGEKVFLECVQDMDHENMFWYRQDPGLGLRLIYFSYDVKMKEKGDIPEGYSVSREKKERFSLILESASTNQTSMYLCASTLGGASNQPQHFGDGTRLSIL.

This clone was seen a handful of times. Written as DNA, the CDR3 is TGTGCCAGCAGCGTTGCGGGAGGTAGGACCTACGAGCAGTACTTC. Its protein is CASSVAGGRTYEQYF. V gene TRBV2 combines with J gene TRBJ2-7; TRBD2 matches 8 bases. The V gene end was trimmed by 6 bases and the J gene end by 2 bases; junction bases not matched to a gene: 9. Germline V CDR1 and CDR2: SNHLY, FYNNEI. CDR3 length: 15 amino acids. Drawing the rest from reference TRBV2 and TRBJ2-7, the complete variable domain is EPEVTQTPSHQVTQMGQEVILRCVPISNHLYFYWYRQILGQKVEFLVSFYNNEISEKSEIFDDQFSVERPDGSNFTLKIRSTKLEDSAMYFCASSVAGGRTYEQYFGPGTRLTVT.

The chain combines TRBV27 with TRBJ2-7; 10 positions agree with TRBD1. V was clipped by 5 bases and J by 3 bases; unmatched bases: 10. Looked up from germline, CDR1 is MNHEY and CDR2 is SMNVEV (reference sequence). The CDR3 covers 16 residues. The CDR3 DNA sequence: TGTGCCAGCAGTCTCGAGGGGGACAGGGGTTACTACGAGCAGTACTTC. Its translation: CASSLEGDRGYYEQYF.